This T cell receptor beta chain comes out of a study of T cell responses to AZD1222 COVID-19 vaccine. General study results and limits: Baseline seropositivity characterized only six or seven AZD1222 recipients. Repertoire collection took place solely once the T cell response had peaked.

Details on this clone: Its antigen is not known.

The CDR3 spans 16 residues. V shed 3 bases and J 9 bases; nucleotides not matched to a gene: 12. In germline, CDR1 is SGHNT, CDR2 YYREEE (reference sequence). Clones were sequenced by immunoSEQ multiplex PCR, and TCRdb holds only the in-frame ones, with some missing. The sample yields approximately 120,000 clones, roughly 88% seen once. This sequence originates from an adult in good health. The chain links TRBV5-4 to TRBJ1-6; 7 bases align to TRBD1. The specimen comprised peripheral blood, sampled on day 0 of AZD1222 vaccination. CDR3 in DNA: TGTGCCAGCAGCTCACCCGACAGGGTTAAGGGTTCACCCCTCCACTTT. The encoded protein is CASSSPDRVKGSPLHF.